Presented here are 31 T cell receptor beta chains from one specimen sequenced in a study of T cell changes during pregnancy in multiple sclerosis (dated by TCRdb to about 2019). Library creation used the immunoSEQ multiplex PCR assay. TCRdb mirrors the immuneACCESS table, restricted to in-frame sequences. Some clones are absent from its copies; in checked studies, under half trace to an unresolved V gene, and the reason for the others is unknown. The sample yields about 59,000 clones; about 94% were counted once. Together, the top ten hold about 2.5% of the sample. Sample: CD8+ T cells from peripheral blood mononuclear cells, taken in the third trimester of pregnancy. All receptors come from a female donor with multiple sclerosis, enrolled in a pregnancy study.

The chain combines TRBV5-4 with TRBJ1-1; 8 nucleotides agree with TRBD1. Germline V CDR1 and CDR2: SGHNT, YYREEE (reference sequence). V dropped 1 base and J dropped 7; count of bases not matched to a gene: 6. The CDR3 extends over 14 amino acids. CDR3 region: CASSLKTGGSEAFF. The CDR3, as DNA: TGTGCCAGCAGCTTGAAAACAGGGGGTAGTGAAGCTTTCTTT.

This clone was detected only a few times. The chain is built from TRBV6-1 and TRBJ2-7, with D perhaps matching TRBD2 (6 bases). Germline assignment: CDR1 MNHNS and CDR2 SASEGT. This CDR3 contains 14 residues. Trimming removed 5 bases from V and 0 bases from J, with 11 bases in between. The CDR3 spells CASSLDGSSYEQYF. Here the CDR3 DNA reads TGTGCCAGCAGTTTGGACGGGAGCTCCTACGAGCAGTACTTC.

This clone was detected only once. The rearrangement joins TRBV5-8 to TRBJ2-3; 9 nucleotides line up with TRBD2. Germline trimming cut 2 bases from V and 2 bases from J; bases unmatched to any gene: 18. Germline assignment: CDR1 SGHTS and CDR2 YDEGEE. The CDR3 is 20 residues long. In nucleotides, the CDR3 is TGTGCCAGCAGCTTAGGGGTCCAAATCTTAGCGGGAGTTTCCACAGATACGCAGTATTTT. It is translated as CASSLGVQILAGVSTDTQYF.

The chain links TRBV7-8 to TRBJ2-2, with 9 bases fitting TRBD2. The CDR3 extends over 16 amino acids. Per germline, CDR1 SGHVS and CDR2 FQNEAQ. Trimming removed 1 base from V and 2 bases from J; junction bases left unmatched: 2. This CDR3 reads CASSLGLAGNTGELFF. In nucleotides, the CDR3 is TGTGCCAGCAGCTTAGGGCTAGCGGGAAACACCGGGGAGCTGTTTTTT.

This clone was seen a handful of times. V and J are TRBV30 and TRBJ1-1; 7 nucleotides match TRBD1. Germline loops: CDR1 GTSNPN, CDR2 SVGIG (reference sequence). The CDR3 sequence is 12 residues long. J lost 5 bases, V lost 4 bases, and 4 bases had no gene match. This CDR3 is CAWTPGGTEAFF. The CDR3 coding sequence is TGTGCCTGGACCCCAGGGGGGACTGAAGCTTTCTTT.

The chain combines TRBV9 with TRBJ2-2; 13 bases are a match to TRBD2. The CDR3 covers 17 residues. Per the germline V gene, CDR1 is SGDLS and CDR2 is YYNGEE. V lost 6 bases, J lost 5 bases, and 10 bases stayed unmatched. As DNA, the CDR3 is TGTGCCAGCAACCCCAATGGGGGACTAGCGGGAACCGGGGAGCTGTTTTTT. Translating it yields CASNPNGGLAGTGELFF.

The chain recombines TRBV19 with TRBJ1-2; possibly TRBD1 for D (5 bases). V shed 2 bases and J shed 3 bases, with 13 bases lying between them. CDR1 is LNHDA, CDR2 SQIVND, per germline (reference sequence). The CDR3 runs 15 residues. The CDR3 sequence: CASSIIWGGDYGYTF. CDR3 nucleotide sequence: TGTGCCAGTAGTATAATCTGGGGAGGGGACTATGGCTACACCTTC. Variable domain in full (rest from reference TRBV19 and TRBJ1-2): DGGITQSPKYLFRKEGQNVTLSCEQNLNHDAMYWYRQDPGQGLRLIYYSQIVNDFQKGDIAEGYSVSREKKESFPLTVTSAQKNPTAFYLCASSIIWGGDYGYTFGSGTRLTVV.

The CDR3 nucleotides read TGTGCCAGCAGCTTAGGTAGCGGGAGGGCATCCTACAATGAGCAGTTCTTC. It translates to CASSLGSGRASYNEQFF. The chain recombines TRBV5-4 with TRBJ2-1; 11 bases agree with TRBD2. This CDR3 region has 17 residues. Trimming cost V 2 bases and J 1 base; bases outside gene matches: 5. CDR1 is SGHNT, CDR2 YYREEE, per germline (reference sequence).

V usage is TRBV7-9 and J usage is TRBJ2-2, with 10 nucleotides matching TRBD1. Germline trimming cut 6 bases from V and 1 base from J; bases unmatched to any gene: 8. The germline gives CDR1 SEHNR, CDR2 FQNEAQ (reference sequence). The CDR3 length is 17 residues. The CDR3 DNA reads TGTGCCAGCAGGGAACGACAGGGGGCTAGGAACACCGGGGAGCTGTTTTTT. Residues: CASRERQGARNTGELFF.

A few counts support this clone. The chain is built from TRBV28 and TRBJ2-2, with 8 bases aligning to TRBD2. The CDR3 has 15 residues. The V and J ends lost 10 bases and 6 bases, in that order; junction bases with no gene match: 13. Germline CDR1 is MDHEN and CDR2 is SYDVKM. The CDR3 loop reads CAISFGGGGAGELFF. The DNA for the CDR3 is TGTGCCATCTCCTTCGGGGGGGGAGGCGCCGGGGAGCTGTTTTTT.

This clone was counted only a few times. The chain couples TRBV13 to TRBJ1-1; no clear D gene. V was clipped by 2 bases and J by 1 base, with 8 bases between them. The germline V gene has CDR1 PRHDT and CDR2 FYEKMQ (reference sequence). The CDR3 loop spans 14 amino acids. CDR3 region: CASSLRNRNTEAFF. CDR3 sequence (DNA): TGTGCCAGCAGCTTAAGGAACAGGAACACTGAAGCTTTCTTT. The complete variable domain, with remaining parts taken from reference TRBV13 and TRBJ1-1, reads AAGVIQSPRHLIKEKRETATLKCYPIPRHDTVYWYQQGPGQDPQFLISFYEKMQSDKGSIPDRFSAQQFSDYHSELNMSSLELGDSALYFCASSLRNRNTEAFFGQGTRLTVV.

This chain connects TRBV5-1 to TRBJ1-1, with D possibly matching TRBD1 (5 bases). The CDR3 is 14 amino acids. The germline V and J ends were trimmed by 4 bases and 5 bases, with 15 bases remaining between them. From germline, CDR1 is SGHRS and CDR2 YFSETQ. DNA for the CDR3: TGCGCCAGCAGCGGGGGGTTAAGCGAGACTGAAGCTTTCTTT. Protein product: CASSGGLSETEAFF.

The CDR3 nucleotides are TGCGCCAGCAGCCAAGATTTCACGGGAGGGGGGAATGAGCAGTTCTTC. This encodes CASSQDFTGGGNEQFF. V and J are TRBV4-1 and TRBJ2-1; 8 bases match TRBD2. The junction had 8 bases not matched to a gene; V was cut back by 0 bases and J by 7 bases. This CDR3 contains 16 residues. Germline V CDR1 and CDR2: MGHRA, YSYEKL.

This clone was recorded a few times. V is TRBV27 and J is TRBJ1-5; weak D call: TRBD1 (5 bases). The CDR3 loop spans 15 amino acids. Trimming removed 1 base at V and 1 base at J, with 8 bases between. Looked up from germline, CDR1 is MNHEY and CDR2 is SMNVEV (reference sequence). CDR3 protein: CASSLFGGSNQPQHF. In DNA form, the CDR3 reads TGTGCCAGCAGTTTATTTGGGGGGAGCAATCAGCCCCAGCATTTT.

The V gene is TRBV25-1, the J gene TRBJ1-5; unclear D gene. The germline V gene has CDR1 MGHDK and CDR2 SYGVNS. The CDR3 is 12 residues long. Trimming cost V 1 base and J 5 bases, with 3 bases left between them. DNA of the CDR3: TGTGCCAGCAGTGAATCGTATCAGCCCCAGCATTTT. Amino acids: CASSESYQPQHF.

The rearrangement links TRBV9 to TRBJ1-1; the D gene is possibly TRBD1 (5 bases). Germline lookup yields CDR1 SGDLS and CDR2 YYNGEE. CDR3 length: 16 residues. With 0 bases removed from V and 6 bases from J, the gap between germline ends came to 18 bases. CDR3 coding DNA: TGTGCCAGCAGCGTAGATGAGTGGGGGGATTTCTCTGAAGCTTTCTTT. It is translated as CASSVDEWGDFSEAFF.

This chain connects TRBV7-9 to TRBJ2-7, with 7 bases identical to TRBD1. Germline V gene lookup returns CDR1 SEHNR and CDR2 FQNEAQ (reference sequence). The CDR3 is made up of 15 amino acids. V gave up 6 bases and J gave up 2 bases; unmatched junction bases: 10. The CDR3 here is CASSQARQGAYEQYF. CDR3 bases: TGTGCCAGCAGTCAGGCCCGACAGGGTGCCTACGAGCAGTACTTC.

The V and J genes are TRBV5-5 and TRBJ2-7; D perhaps matches TRBD1 (7 bases). Germline lookup yields CDR1 SGHKS and CDR2 YYEKEE (reference sequence). The V end was cut by 0 bases, the J end by 4 bases, with 14 bases between. CDR3 length: 15 amino acids. As DNA, the CDR3 is TGTGCCAGCAGCTTGGTAGGAGGGGGCAGGTACGAGCAGTACTTC. Its translation: CASSLVGGGRYEQYF. Looking up the rest from reference TRBV5-5 and TRBJ2-7 gives the full variable domain: DAGVTQSPTHLIKTRGQQVTLRCSPISGHKSVSWYQQVLGQGPQFIFQYYEKEERGRGNFPDRFSARQFPNYSSELNVNALLLGDSALYLCASSLVGGGRYEQYFGPGTRLTVT.

This sequence joins TRBV2 and TRBJ1-3, with 11 bases identical to TRBD1. The germline gives CDR1 SNHLY, CDR2 FYNNEI. V was clipped by 6 bases and J by 2 bases; unmatched bases: 3. The CDR3 runs to 15 residues. The CDR3 DNA sequence: TGTGCCAGCAGGACGGGACAGGGGGCTGGAAACACCATATATTTT. This encodes CASRTGQGAGNTIYF.

CDR3 nucleotide sequence: TGTGCCATCAGTTGGGCCGGGACAGGGCTCTATGGCTACACCTTC. Its protein product is CAISWAGTGLYGYTF. The rearrangement uses TRBV10-3 and TRBJ1-2, with 9 bases that match TRBD1. CDR3 length equals 15 residues. The germline gives CDR1 ENHRY, CDR2 SYGVKD. The junction had 8 bases not matched to a gene; V was cut back by 5 bases and J by 4 bases.

V is TRBV4-2 and J is TRBJ2-1, with D unclear. The CDR3 is made up of 13 amino acids. Germline V gene lookup returns CDR1 LGHNA and CDR2 YNFKEQ. The germline V and J ends were trimmed by 0 bases and 10 bases, with 10 bases remaining between them. CDR3 sequence: CASSQDLAPEQFF. In nucleotides, the CDR3 is TGTGCCAGCAGCCAAGATCTGGCCCCCGAGCAGTTCTTC.

The count of this clone is one. V and J are TRBV21-1 and TRBJ2-7; no check of the table's D call, TRBD2, against the DNA was made. TRBV21-1 is classified as a pseudogene. The CDR3 covers 17 residues. CDR3 protein: CASSKVFLAGGPVEQYF. In DNA, the CDR3 is TGTGCCAGCAGCAAAGTTTTCTTAGCGGGAGGGCCGGTCGAGCAGTACTTC.

The chain uses TRBV7-9 and TRBJ2-1, with a weak D call TRBD2 (5 bases). V was clipped by 2 bases and J by 9 bases, with 8 bases between them. Looked up from germline, CDR1 is SEHNR and CDR2 is FQNEAQ (reference sequence). The CDR3 is 12 amino acids. For the CDR3, the DNA is TGTGCCAGCAGCTTAAGCGGTAGTGAGCAGTTCTTC. It specifies CASSLSGSEQFF.

The rearrangement uses TRBV5-5 and TRBJ1-1; TRBD1 aligns across 8 bases. The CDR3 contains 14 residues. CDR1 is SGHKS and CDR2 is YYEKEE in the germline V gene (reference sequence). After removal of 2 bases from V and 3 bases from J, the junction contained 3 bases not matched to a gene. DNA of the CDR3: TGTGCCAGCAGCTTACAGGGGGATTACACTGAAGCTTTCTTT. This translates into CASSLQGDYTEAFF.

The chain joins TRBV19 to TRBJ1-5; 9 positions agree with TRBD1. The germline CDR1 and CDR2 sequences are LNHDA and SQIVND (reference sequence). This CDR3 has 17 amino acids. Trimming cost V 8 bases and J 0 bases; bases outside gene matches: 11. This CDR3 is CASCSGTGFFSNQPQHF. CDR3 in DNA: TGTGCCAGTTGCTCCGGGACAGGGTTTTTTAGCAATCAGCCCCAGCATTTT.

This sequence joins TRBV19 and TRBJ1-4, with TRBD1 matching 7 bases. The germline V gene has CDR1 LNHDA and CDR2 SQIVND (reference sequence). With V trimmed by 3 bases and J by 8 bases, 6 bases remained unmatched. The CDR3 loop spans 14 amino acids. The CDR3 bases are TGTGCCAGTAGTATCGGAGGGGGCGAAGAAAAACTGTTTTTT. Its translation is CASSIGGGEEKLFF.

The V call is TRBV5-8, the J call TRBJ2-2, with 7 bases aligning to TRBD1. Germline V gene lookup returns CDR1 SGHTS and CDR2 YDEGEE. Unmatched junction bases numbered 6, after V lost 9 bases and J lost 1 base. The CDR3 covers 14 residues. DNA for the CDR3: TGTGCCAACGAGGGGGACAGGAACACCGGGGAGCTGTTTTTT. Amino acid sequence: CANEGDRNTGELFF.

The chain is built from TRBV5-1 and TRBJ2-7; D unresolved. Between the trimmed V and J ends, which lost 1 base and 3 bases, there was a span of 8 bases. Germline values: CDR1 SGHRS, CDR2 YFSETQ. CDR3 length: 13 residues. CDR3: CASSLSGGYEQYF. CDR3 DNA sequence: TGCGCCAGCAGCTTGTCAGGTGGCTACGAGCAGTACTTC.

The chain carries TRBV5-6 and TRBJ2-3, with D perhaps matching TRBD1 (5 bases). Germline CDR1 and CDR2: SGHDT and YYEEEE. Trimming left V 5 bases short and J 0 bases short, with 19 bases between. There are 17 residues in the CDR3. The CDR3 reads CASRNRQRALSTDTQYF. CDR3 bases: TGTGCCAGCAGGAATCGACAGAGAGCCCTTAGCACAGATACGCAGTATTTT.

The V and J genes are TRBV11-2 and TRBJ2-7, with D possibly being TRBD1 (6 bases). There are 14 residues in the CDR3. CDR1 SGHAT and CDR2 FQNNGV come from the germline V gene. V was trimmed by 4 bases and J by 2 bases, leaving 12 bases between them. CDR3 sequence (DNA): TGTGCCAGCAGCTCGACCCGGACAGCCTACGAGCAGTACTTC. Protein: CASSSTRTAYEQYF.

The chain has TRBV14 and TRBJ2-3; 10 bases are a match to TRBD2. CDR1 and CDR2 (germline): SGHDN, FVKESK. With V trimmed by 5 bases and J by 3 bases, 5 bases remained unmatched. The CDR3 length is 15 residues. The CDR3 DNA reads as TGTGCCAGCAGCTCTTCTAGCGGGAGAACAGATACGCAGTATTTT. Its translation is CASSSSSGRTDTQYF. The full variable domain, its missing parts supplied by reference TRBV14 and TRBJ2-3, is EAGVTQFPSHSVIEKGQTVTLRCDPISGHDNLYWYRRVMGKEIKFLLHFVKESKQDESGMPNNRFLAERTGGTYSTLKVQPAELEDSGVYFCASSSSSGRTDTQYFGPGTRLTVL.